This is a list of T cell receptor beta chains from one sample in a study of blood T cell repertoires in COVID-19. Generated by immunoSEQ multiplex PCR, the TCRdb table keeps only in-frame clones and is missing some. The sample holds under 110,000 clones; less than 80% are singletons and the top ten take 6.2%. The specimen sequenced was peripheral blood. The origin of the receptors is a man aged 80 or over with COVID-19, enrolled during active disease. Each CDR3 is given with its conserved first and last residue. Each record gives: V gene, clone size, J gene, D gene, CDR3 DNA, CDR3 protein. D genes are given only for firm matches. Not all rows give a size; the values are once, few, many and, for expanded clones, a class.

>TRBV19|.|TRBJ2-2|.
TGTGCCAGTAACGTCAGGATTGATTTCCCGGACACCGGGGAGCTGTTTTTT
CASNVRIDFPDTGELFF
>TRBV11-2|once|TRBJ2-1|TRBD2
TGTGCCAGCAGCAAGACTAGCGGGAGGGGCAATGAGCAGTTCTTC
CASSKTSGRGNEQFF
>TRBV6-6|.|TRBJ2-5|TRBD2
TGTGCCAGCAGTTTAGGACTAGCGGGAGGTGGAGAGACCCAGTACTTC
CASSLGLAGGGETQYF
>TRBV3-1/TRBV3-2|.|TRBJ2-7|TRBD1
TGTGCCAGCAGCCAAGATCTAGGGACAGGGGGAAACGAGCAGTACTTC
CASSQDLGTGGNEQYF
>TRBV2|.|TRBJ1-3|.
TGTGCCAGCAGTGATGAGCAGGGGAGAAACACCATATATTTT
CASSDEQGRNTIYF
>TRBV7-9|few|TRBJ2-1|TRBD2
TGTGCCAGCAGCCTAAGACTAGCGGGCTACAATGAGCAGTTCTTC
CASSLRLAGYNEQFF
>TRBV7-8|.|TRBJ1-2|.
TGTGCCAGCAGCTCCGAATCCACAGGGACCTATGGCTACACCTTC
CASSSESTGTYGYTF
>TRBV7-2|.|TRBJ2-1|.
TGTGCCAGCAGGGCAGCGGACAGCTCCTACAATGAGCAGTTCTTC
CASRAADSSYNEQFF
>TRBV29-1|.|TRBJ1-1|.
TGCAGCGTTTCACAAGAGAACACTGAAGCTTTCTTT
CSVSQENTEAFF
>TRBV25-1|.|TRBJ2-5|.
TGTGCCAGCAGTGATCGAGGAGAGACCCAGTACTTC
CASSDRGETQYF
>TRBV29-1|.|TRBJ2-5|.
TGCAGCGTGGTCCCTAGGGGCCAAGAGACCCAGTACTTC
CSVVPRGQETQYF
>TRBV6-5|.|TRBJ1-3|TRBD1
TGTGCCAGCAGTTACTCGAGGACAGGGGGAAACACCATATATTTT
CASSYSRTGGNTIYF
>TRBV19|.|TRBJ2-2|TRBD1
TGTGCCAGTACCCCGACAGGGGAGACCGGGGAGCTGTTTTTT
CASTPTGETGELFF
>TRBV7-2|.|TRBJ2-7|.
TGTGCCAGCAGCTATTACTACGAGCAGTACTTC
CASSYYYEQYF
>TRBV15|.|TRBJ2-5|.
TGTGCCACCAGCAGAGGTATCCGGGACCACAGGGGGGGCGGAGAGACCCAGTACTTC
CATSRGIRDHRGGGETQYF
>TRBV9|.|TRBJ1-5|.
TGTGCCAGCAGTCGCGGGACGGATAATCAGCCCCAGCATTTT
CASSRGTDNQPQHF
>TRBV7-2|.|TRBJ1-1|TRBD1
TGTGCCAGCAGCTTAGGGCTAGGGGGGACAGGGAGCACTGAAGCTTTCTTT
CASSLGLGGTGSTEAFF
>TRBV19|.|TRBJ2-5|.
TGTGCCAGTGCTAATAGGCGGATCCAAGAGACCCAGTACTTC
CASANRRIQETQYF
>TRBV6-4|.|TRBJ1-5|.
TGTGCCAGCAGTGAGAACAGGGAGAGCAATCAGCCCCAGCATTTT
CASSENRESNQPQHF
>TRBV18|.|TRBJ2-5|.
TGTGCCAGCTCACCACGGGGCGGGAGAGGGGGCCAAGAGACCCAGTACTTC
CASSPRGGRGGQETQYF
>TRBV19|.|TRBJ2-2|.
TGTGCCAGTAGGGACTACATGAACACCGGGGAGCTGTTTTTT
CASRDYMNTGELFF
>TRBV6-5|once|TRBJ1-6|.
TGTGCCAGCAGTTACTCGTTAAGGGGTGGGAATTCACCCCTCCACTTT
CASSYSLRGGNSPLHF
>TRBV29-1|.|TRBJ2-5|TRBD2
TGCAGCGTTGAAGAAGAGGGAAATAAAGCGGGAGTCGGAGAGACCCAGTACTTC
CSVEEEGNKAGVGETQYF
>TRBV6-6|.|TRBJ1-5|.
TGTGCCAGCAGCCGAGACAGACCCGTCGGGGGAAATCAGCCCCAGCATTTT
CASSRDRPVGGNQPQHF
>TRBV28|.|TRBJ1-5|.
TGTGCCAGCAGTTTTATGAGCCAACAGCCCCAGCATTTT
CASSFMSQQPQHF
>TRBV4-2|few|TRBJ2-5|TRBD2
TGTGCCAGCAGCCAAGGGACTAGCGGGAGTGGGGGTTGGACCCAGTACTTC
CASSQGTSGSGGWTQYF
>TRBV28|few|TRBJ2-7|TRBD1
TGTGCCAGCACCTCGATGGGACAGGGGGCCAACGAGCAGTACTTC
CASTSMGQGANEQYF
>TRBV7-9|.|TRBJ1-1|TRBD1
TGTGCCAGCAGCTTTACAGGGGGCTGGACTGAAGCTTTCTTT
CASSFTGGWTEAFF
>TRBV7-9|.|TRBJ2-7|TRBD2
TGTGCCGGCGGGGGACTAGCGGGACCCTCCTACGAGCAGTACTTC
CAGGGLAGPSYEQYF
>TRBV19|once|TRBJ1-5|.
TGTGCCAGTAGGCTTGGGGACACCGATAGCAATCAGCCCCAGCATTTT
CASRLGDTDSNQPQHF
>TRBV28|few|TRBJ1-5|.
TGTGCCAGCAGTGGGGCAGGTAGAGGCGGTCAGCCCCAGCATTTT
CASSGAGRGGQPQHF
>TRBV27|.|TRBJ2-3|TRBD2
TGTGCCAGCAGTCCTCTAGCGGGCCGACACACAGATACGCAGTATTTT
CASSPLAGRHTDTQYF
>TRBV28|few|TRBJ1-5|TRBD1
TGTGCCAGCAGTTTCCAGGGGGATGTGCAGCCCCAGCATTTT
CASSFQGDVQPQHF
>TRBV18|.|TRBJ2-7|.
TGTGCCAGCTCACCACACCGCCTTGGGCTAGGAGGCGTCGATCAGTACTTC
CASSPHRLGLGGVDQYF
>TRBV3-1/TRBV3-2|.|TRBJ1-2|.
TGTGCCAGCAGCCTCCCAGGGAAAGACTATGGCTACACCTTC
CASSLPGKDYGYTF
>TRBV19|.|TRBJ1-6|.
TGTGCCAGTAGTATGGGAACAGGGAATTCACCCCTCCACTTT
CASSMGTGNSPLHF
>TRBV5-1|.|TRBJ1-4|TRBD1
TGCGCCAGCAGTCAGACAGGGGGCGCCGATGAAAAACTGTTTTTT
CASSQTGGADEKLFF
>TRBV27|.|TRBJ2-2|TRBD2
TGTGCCAGCAGTTTGCCTACTAGCGGGAGGACCGGGGAGCTGTTTTTT
CASSLPTSGRTGELFF
>TRBV5-4|.|TRBJ1-2|.
TGTGCCAGCAGCGGGCAGGGGCTCGGCTATGGCTACACCTTC
CASSGQGLGYGYTF
>TRBV6-1|.|TRBJ1-1|TRBD1
TGTGCCAGCAGGGAACGGGGCCATGACAGGGGGTCCTCAAAAGCTTTCTTT
CASRERGHDRGSSKAFF